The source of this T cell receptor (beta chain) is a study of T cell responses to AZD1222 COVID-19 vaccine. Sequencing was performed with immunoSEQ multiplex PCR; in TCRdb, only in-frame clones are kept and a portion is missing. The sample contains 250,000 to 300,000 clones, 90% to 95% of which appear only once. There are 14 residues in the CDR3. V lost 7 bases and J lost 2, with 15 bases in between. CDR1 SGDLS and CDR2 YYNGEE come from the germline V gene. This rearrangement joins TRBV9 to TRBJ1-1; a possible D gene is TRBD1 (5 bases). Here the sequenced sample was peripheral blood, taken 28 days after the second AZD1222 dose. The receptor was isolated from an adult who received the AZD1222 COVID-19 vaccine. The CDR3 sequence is CASGLGDGNTEAFF. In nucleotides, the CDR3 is TGTGCCAGCGGGCTGGGGGACGGCAACACTGAAGCTTTCTTT.